The sequence of this TCR beta chain was determined in a study of blood T cells in healthy people across ages. Study conclusions and caveats: TCR beta diversity, measured per million T cells, fell in a roughly linear way with age. The study found more naive CD4+ cells and higher diversity in long-lived than aged donors.

Comments on this clonotype: Its antigen is as yet unknown.

The CDR3 contains 14 residues. Per the germline V gene, CDR1 is SQVTM and CDR2 is ANQGSEA. V was trimmed by 4 bases and J by 7 bases, leaving 17 bases between them. It was with a sample-barcoded 5' primer and a J-beta primer mix that a second PCR of about 7 to 12 cycles was run. The study obtained at least 3 million CDR3-containing paired-end reads from every sample. Using its own MiXCR run on the 5' RACE reads, TCRdb lists one record per CDR3 protein. The sample shows around 800,000 distinct CDR3 sequences, more than 35% of them seen only once. Sequenced: blood. This TCR derives from an elderly man in good health. V gene TRBV29-1 combines with J gene TRBJ1-5; maybe TRBD1 (6 bases). Here the CDR3 DNA reads TGCAGCGTTGGCGTACAGGGATCAGGCCAGCCCCAGCATTTT. Translating it yields CSVGVQGSGQPQHF.